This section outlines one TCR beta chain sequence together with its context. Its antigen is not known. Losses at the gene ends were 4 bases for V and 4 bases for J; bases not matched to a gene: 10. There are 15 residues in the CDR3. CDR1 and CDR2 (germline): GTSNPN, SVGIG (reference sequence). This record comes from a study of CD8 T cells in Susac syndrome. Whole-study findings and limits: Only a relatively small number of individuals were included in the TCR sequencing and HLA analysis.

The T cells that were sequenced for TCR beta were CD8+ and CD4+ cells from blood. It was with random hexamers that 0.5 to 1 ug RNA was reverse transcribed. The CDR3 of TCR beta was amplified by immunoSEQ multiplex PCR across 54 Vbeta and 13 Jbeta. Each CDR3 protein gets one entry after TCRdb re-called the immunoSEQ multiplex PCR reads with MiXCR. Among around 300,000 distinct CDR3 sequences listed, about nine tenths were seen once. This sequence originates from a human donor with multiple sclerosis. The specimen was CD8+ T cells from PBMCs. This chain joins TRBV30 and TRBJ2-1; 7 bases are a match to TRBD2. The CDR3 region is CAWTGGNQAYNEQFF. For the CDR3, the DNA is TGTGCCTGGACCGGGGGGAACCAAGCGTACAATGAGCAGTTCTTC.